This T cell receptor beta chain was recorded in a study of identical twins. General observations from the study: In drawing conclusions, the study used cross-sectional statistical analysis and did not follow the same donors. Some out-of-frame alpha sequences were shared by twins, and these showed excess low generation probability. High-abundance cord blood beta clonotypes had fewer insertions; memory repertoires showed none.

This clonotype is a singleton in its sample. As yet, its antigen is unknown. cDNA carried unique molecular identifiers, and a universal primer site was added by template switching. TCRdb redid the calling of the 5' RACE reads with MiXCR, one entry per CDR3 protein. Of about 450,000 distinct CDR3 sequences detected, 18% appear once; the ten largest clones hold around 10%. Germline lookup yields CDR1 MNHNS and CDR2 SASEGT. The CDR3 is 17 amino acids. V shed 6 bases, J shed 7 bases, and the junction held 17 bases outside the gene matches. This rearrangement joins TRBV6-1 to TRBJ2-1; 8 nucleotides match TRBD2. This TCR derives from a man aged 50 to 59 in good health. The sample consisted of naive T cells sorted from blood. CDR3 in DNA: TGTGCCAGCAGCCCTATATTAGGGCGGTCTAGCGGGAATGAGCAGTTCTTC. It is translated as CASSPILGRSSGNEQFF.